The rows below give T cell receptor beta chains drawn from one sample of a study of blood T cell repertoires in COVID-19. The data were produced by immunoSEQ multiplex PCR, yet TCRdb's version contains in-frame clones alone and is incomplete. Of roughly 26,000 clones in the sample, approximately 64% were seen once. Specimen: peripheral blood. The source is a man in his 60s with active or convalescent COVID-19. CDR3s include the opening cysteine and the closing phenylalanine or tryptophan. A D gene is named only where the DNA matches it firmly. Size is stated for part of the rows, as once, few or many counts, or as a class when the clone is expanded.

D: NA
size: NA
J: TRBJ1-2
V: TRBV6-5
length: 15
CDR3: CASSYLTGTTYGYTF
DNA: TGTGCCAGCAGTTATCTAACGGGGACTACCTATGGCTACACCTTC

D: TRBD1
size: once
J: TRBJ2-5
V: TRBV20-1
length: 18
CDR3: CSASSSGTGLGPQETQYF
DNA: TGCAGTGCTAGTTCCTCCGGGACAGGGTTGGGGCCCCAAGAGACCCAGTACTTC

D: TRBD1
size: NA
J: TRBJ2-3
V: TRBV5-1
length: 14
CDR3: CASSRDSNTDTQYF
DNA: TGCGCCAGCAGCCGGGACAGTAACACAGATACGCAGTATTTT

D: TRBD1
size: few
J: TRBJ1-5
V: TRBV19
length: 17
CDR3: CASSIARGGTGWQPQHF
DNA: TGTGCCAGTAGTATAGCGAGGGGGGGGACAGGGTGGCAGCCCCAGCATTTT

D: NA
size: NA
J: TRBJ1-1
V: TRBV10-3
length: 14
CDR3: CAISEQGLGTEAFF
DNA: TGTGCCATCAGTGAACAGGGTTTAGGCACTGAAGCTTTCTTT

D: TRBD1
size: NA
J: TRBJ1-1
V: TRBV7-3
length: 16
CDR3: CASSLGQGARNTEAFF
DNA: TGTGCCAGCAGCCTCGGACAGGGGGCTCGGAACACTGAAGCTTTCTTT

D: TRBD1
size: few
J: TRBJ1-2
V: TRBV7-2
length: 15
CDR3: CASSLKDRAGNGYTF
DNA: TGTGCCAGCAGCTTAAAGGACAGGGCCGGAAATGGCTACACCTTC

D: TRBD2
size: NA
J: TRBJ2-6
V: TRBV13
length: 16
CDR3: CASSLTRGEGANVLTF
DNA: TGTGCCAGCAGCTTAACGCGGGGGGAAGGGGCCAACGTCCTGACTTTC

D: NA
size: NA
J: TRBJ2-3
V: TRBV5-1
length: 17
CDR3: CASSLAPGVLLTDTQYF
DNA: TGCGCCAGCAGCTTGGCCCCGGGGGTTCTCTTAACAGATACGCAGTATTTT

D: NA
size: NA
J: TRBJ1-5
V: TRBV27
length: 15
CDR3: CASRSLGVFNQPQHF
DNA: TGTGCCAGCCGTTCTTTAGGGGTTTTCAATCAGCCCCAGCATTTT

D: TRBD1
size: NA
J: TRBJ1-2
V: TRBV7-6
length: 17
CDR3: CASSNRQGAMDSYGYTF
DNA: TGTGCCAGCAGCAACAGACAGGGGGCAATGGATAGCTATGGCTACACCTTC

D: TRBD1
size: NA
J: TRBJ1-5
V: TRBV30
length: 13
CDR3: CAWNRDRNQPQHF
DNA: TGTGCCTGGAACCGGGACAGAAATCAGCCCCAGCATTTT

D: TRBD1
size: NA
J: TRBJ1-1
V: TRBV7-9
length: 16
CDR3: CASSLAPGQGVAEAFF
DNA: TGTGCCAGCAGCTTGGCTCCGGGACAGGGAGTCGCTGAAGCTTTCTTT

D: NA
size: NA
J: TRBJ1-1
V: TRBV29-1
length: 12
CDR3: CSVHLTGIEAFF
DNA: TGCAGCGTTCATCTCACCGGGATTGAAGCTTTCTTT

D: TRBD2
size: NA
J: TRBJ2-3
V: TRBV6-1
length: 15
CDR3: CASSLTSEGTDTQYF
DNA: TGTGCCAGCAGTTTGACTAGCGAGGGCACAGATACGCAGTATTTT

D: NA
size: NA
J: TRBJ2-3
V: TRBV7-9
length: 11
CDR3: CAGRLSDTQYF
DNA: TGTGCCGGTAGACTGTCAGATACGCAGTATTTT

D: NA
size: NA
J: TRBJ1-6
V: TRBV6-5
length: 14
CDR3: CAVVVTSYNSPLHF
DNA: TGTGCCGTAGTTGTAACCTCCTATAATTCACCCCTCCACTTT

D: TRBD1
size: NA
J: TRBJ1-2
V: TRBV6-1
length: 18
CDR3: CASSGQGAHMPSNYGYTF
DNA: TGTGCCAGCAGTGGACAGGGGGCGCATATGCCCTCCAACTATGGCTACACCTTC

D: NA
size: NA
J: TRBJ1-6
V: TRBV3-1/TRBV3-2
length: 15
CDR3: CASSRIAGGHSPLHF
DNA: TGTGCCAGCAGCCGCATCGCAGGAGGGCATTCACCCCTCCACTTT

D: TRBD1
size: once
J: TRBJ2-5
V: TRBV6-2/TRBV6-3
length: 13
CDR3: CASSRTGRETQYF
DNA: TGTGCCAGCAGTCGGACAGGCCGAGAGACCCAGTACTTC

D: NA
size: once
J: TRBJ2-5
V: TRBV15
length: 13
CDR3: CATSGGGLETQYF
DNA: TGTGCCACCAGCGGAGGGGGCTTGGAGACCCAGTACTTC

D: NA
size: NA
J: TRBJ2-5
V: TRBV10-3
length: 13
CDR3: CAISPGPQETQYF
DNA: TGTGCCATCAGTCCAGGGCCTCAAGAGACCCAGTACTTC

D: NA
size: NA
J: TRBJ1-1
V: TRBV19
length: 13
CDR3: CASSIEGGTEAFF
DNA: TGTGCCAGTAGTATAGAGGGGGGCACTGAAGCTTTCTTT

D: TRBD1
size: NA
J: TRBJ1-1
V: TRBV5-4
length: 17
CDR3: CASSRVSDRVVNTEAFF
DNA: TGTGCCAGCAGCCGCGTCTCGGACAGGGTGGTGAACACTGAAGCTTTCTTT

D: NA
size: NA
J: TRBJ1-6
V: TRBV6-5
length: 13
CDR3: CASSYQGSLPLHF
DNA: TGTGCCAGCAGTTACCAGGGCAGCCTACCCCTCCACTTT

D: TRBD1
size: NA
J: TRBJ1-2
V: TRBV5-8
length: 15
CDR3: CASSLEGGQGYGYTF
DNA: TGTGCCAGCAGCTTGGAGGGAGGACAGGGTTATGGCTACACCTTC

D: NA
size: NA
J: TRBJ1-2
V: TRBV7-9
length: 13
CDR3: CASSRDRPGGYTF
DNA: TGTGCCAGCAGCCGCGACAGACCGGGTGGCTACACCTTC

D: NA
size: NA
J: TRBJ2-7
V: TRBV2
length: 12
CDR3: CASSYSGYEQYF
DNA: TGTGCCAGCAGCTACAGCGGCTACGAGCAGTACTTC

D: TRBD1
size: NA
J: TRBJ1-2
V: TRBV11-2
length: 13
CDR3: CASSLGQGVGYTF
DNA: TGTGCCAGCAGCTTAGGACAGGGGGTCGGCTACACCTTC

D: NA
size: medium-sized
J: TRBJ1-1
V: TRBV5-6
length: 13
CDR3: CASSFVSGTEAFF
DNA: TGTGCCAGCAGCTTCGTTTCGGGGACTGAAGCTTTCTTT

D: NA
size: NA
J: TRBJ1-3
V: TRBV18
length: 15
CDR3: CASSPFGDSGNTIYF
DNA: TGTGCCAGCTCACCATTCGGGGACTCTGGAAACACCATATATTTT

D: TRBD1
size: medium-sized
J: TRBJ2-5
V: TRBV14
length: 19
CDR3: CASSHRAQARTGLQETQYF
DNA: TGTGCCAGCAGCCACCGAGCTCAGGCCAGGACAGGCCTTCAAGAGACCCAGTACTTC

D: TRBD1
size: NA
J: TRBJ2-5
V: TRBV5-6
length: 14
CDR3: CASSWDRVTETQYF
DNA: TGTGCCAGCAGCTGGGACAGGGTGACAGAGACCCAGTACTTC

D: TRBD1
size: NA
J: TRBJ1-4
V: TRBV4-1
length: 17
CDR3: CASSQAIYSGQGEKLFF
DNA: TGCGCCAGCAGCCAAGCAATTTATAGTGGACAGGGTGAAAAACTGTTTTTT

D: NA
size: NA
J: TRBJ2-1
V: TRBV11-2
length: 15
CDR3: CASSFALLSYNEQFF
DNA: TGTGCCAGCAGCTTCGCACTCCTCTCCTACAATGAGCAGTTCTTC

D: NA
size: few
J: TRBJ1-1
V: TRBV19
length: 14
CDR3: CASSIQGMNTEAFF
DNA: TGTGCCAGTAGTATCCAGGGAATGAACACTGAAGCTTTCTTT

D: TRBD1
size: NA
J: TRBJ2-2
V: TRBV9
length: 19
CDR3: CASSPKGTGKEGRAGELFF
DNA: TGTGCCAGCAGCCCCAAAGGGACAGGGAAAGAGGGCCGGGCCGGGGAGCTGTTTTTT

D: TRBD1
size: NA
J: TRBJ1-5
V: TRBV19
length: 16
CDR3: CASSMPWTGGNQPQHF
DNA: TGTGCCAGTAGTATGCCTTGGACAGGGGGCAATCAGCCCCAGCATTTT

D: NA
size: NA
J: TRBJ2-5
V: TRBV5-1
length: 15
CDR3: CASSRRTRIQETQYF
DNA: TGCGCCAGCAGCCGTAGGACACGGATCCAAGAGACCCAGTACTTC

D: TRBD1
size: NA
J: TRBJ1-6
V: TRBV18
length: 14
CDR3: CASSPGTGVSPLHF
DNA: TGTGCCAGCTCACCTGGGACAGGGGTTTCACCCCTCCACTTT

D: NA
size: NA
J: TRBJ2-1
V: TRBV11-3
length: 12
CDR3: CASSLDVNEQFF
DNA: TGTGCCAGCAGCTTAGACGTTAATGAGCAGTTCTTC

D: TRBD1
size: NA
J: TRBJ2-1
V: TRBV6-5
length: 13
CDR3: CASRDREHNEQFF
DNA: TGTGCCAGCAGGGACAGGGAACACAATGAGCAGTTCTTC

D: NA
size: NA
J: TRBJ2-3
V: TRBV5-1
length: 15
CDR3: CASSLVPGGGRSQYF
DNA: TGCGCCAGCAGCTTGGTACCCGGGGGAGGACGGTCGCAGTATTTT

D: NA
size: NA
J: TRBJ2-2
V: TRBV9
length: 14
CDR3: CASSIRDGTGELFF
DNA: TGTGCCAGCAGCATACGGGATGGCACCGGGGAGCTGTTTTTT

D: TRBD1
size: few
J: TRBJ2-7
V: TRBV7-6
length: 16
CDR3: CASSLNTGQGADEQYF
DNA: TGTGCCAGCAGCTTAAATACCGGACAGGGGGCCGACGAGCAGTACTTC

D: TRBD1
size: NA
J: TRBJ1-4
V: TRBV3-1/TRBV3-2
length: 17
CDR3: CASSQGDRGLTNEKLFF
DNA: TGTGCCAGCAGCCAAGGGGACAGGGGGCTAACTAATGAAAAACTGTTTTTT

D: NA
size: NA
J: TRBJ2-6
V: TRBV29-1
length: 15
CDR3: CSVEVGASGANVLTF
DNA: TGCAGCGTTGAAGTCGGTGCGTCTGGGGCCAACGTCCTGACTTTC

D: NA
size: NA
J: TRBJ1-2
V: TRBV5-1
length: 15
CDR3: CASSLDPGTNYGYTF
DNA: TGCGCCAGCAGCTTGGATCCGGGAACTAACTATGGCTACACCTTC

D: TRBD1
size: NA
J: TRBJ1-2
V: TRBV27
length: 14
CDR3: CASSSQQGADGYTF
DNA: TGTGCCAGCAGTTCTCAACAGGGGGCGGATGGCTACACCTTC

D: NA
size: few
J: TRBJ1-1
V: TRBV19
length: 14
CDR3: CASTPRIYFTEAFF
DNA: TGTGCCAGTACTCCTAGGATATATTTCACTGAAGCTTTCTTT

D: TRBD1
size: NA
J: TRBJ1-1
V: TRBV9
length: 15
CDR3: CASSVGQGFTTEAFF
DNA: TGTGCCAGCAGCGTGGGACAGGGGTTTACCACTGAAGCTTTCTTT

D: NA
size: few
J: TRBJ2-7
V: TRBV5-8
length: 19
CDR3: CASSSSFQSYTGSNYEQYF
DNA: TGTGCCAGCAGCTCAAGTTTTCAGTCATATACGGGGTCTAACTACGAGCAGTACTTC

D: NA
size: NA
J: TRBJ2-7
V: TRBV5-1
length: 14
CDR3: CASSPSPRGYEQYF
DNA: TGCGCCAGCAGCCCTTCGCCACGAGGATACGAGCAGTACTTC

D: NA
size: NA
J: TRBJ2-5
V: TRBV14
length: 16
CDR3: CASSQGRGGYQETQYF
DNA: TGTGCCAGCAGCCAAGGAAGGGGGGGGTACCAAGAGACCCAGTACTTC